This TCR beta chain comes out of a study of OX40 agonist ivuxolimab in advanced cancers. Study-wide context: Each dose-escalation patient presented with hepatocellular carcinoma, melanoma, renal cell or head and neck cancer.

Trimming left V 3 bases short and J 6 bases short, with 23 bases between. CDR1 is MRHNA and CDR2 is SNTAGT in the germline V gene. There are 17 residues in the CDR3. The repertoire was sequenced with immunoSEQ multiplex PCR; TCRdb's copy has only in-frame clones and lacks some. The repertoire holds approximately 40,000 clones, with about 90% as singletons. The sample consisted of CD4+ or CD8+ T cells sorted from blood, taken in a trial of the OX40 agonist ivuxolimab. The J gene is TRBJ1-2, the V gene TRBV6-4, with D possibly being TRBD1 (5 bases). This clonotype was obtained from an adult with an advanced solid tumor such as melanoma, head and neck, liver or kidney cancer. CDR3 region: CASSEARDRLLFNGYTF. CDR3 sequence (DNA): TGTGCCAGCAGTGAAGCCCGGGACCGACTTCTTTTTAATGGCTACACCTTC.